Listed here are 9 T cell receptor beta chains from one sample, sequenced in a study of control samples from healthy donors and cancer patients. The method was immunoSEQ multiplex PCR; TCRdb's version includes in-frame clones alone and lacks a portion of them. The sample has 260,000 or so clones, over 75% seen once. The material sequenced was PBMCs. Receptors were obtained from a woman in her fifties or sixties with lung cancer.

The genes are TRBV20-1 and TRBJ2-1; 11 nucleotides match TRBD2. The CDR3 covers 15 residues. Looked up from germline, CDR1 is DFQATT and CDR2 is SNEGSKA (reference sequence). V shed 3 bases, J shed 7 bases, and the junction held 8 bases outside the gene matches. The CDR3 DNA reads as TGCAGTGCTAGTTCCGGGACTAGCGGAGAAAATGAGCAGTTCTTC. It codes for CSASSGTSGENEQFF.

This chain joins TRBV30 and TRBJ2-2; TRBD1 aligns across 8 bases. J gave up 4 bases and V 1 base, and 8 bases lay outside the gene matches. There are 16 residues in the CDR3. Per the germline V gene, CDR1 is GTSNPN and CDR2 is SVGIG (reference sequence). The CDR3 nucleotides read TGTGCCTGGAGTGCCGCAGACAGGGGTTTCACCGGGGAGCTGTTTTTT. As protein: CAWSAADRGFTGELFF. Full variable domain (remainder filled in from reference TRBV30 and TRBJ2-2): SQTIHQWPATLVQPVGSPLSLECTVEGTSNPNLYWYRQAAGRGLQLLFYSVGIGQISSEVPQNLSASRPQDRQFILSSKKLLLSDSGFYLCAWSAADRGFTGELFFGEGSRLTVL.

The rearrangement uses TRBV2 and TRBJ1-5; 8 nucleotides line up with TRBD1. J lost 5 bases, V lost 5 bases, and 5 bases had no gene match. Germline CDR1 SNHLY, CDR2 FYNNEI. This CDR3 has 14 residues. Written as DNA, the CDR3 is TGTGCCAGCAGTCGAGGACAGGGCCATCAGCCCCAGCATTTT. This sequence encodes CASSRGQGHQPQHF.

In its sample, this clone was seen once. The J gene is TRBJ1-6, the V gene TRBV6-2 or TRBV6-3; 7 positions agree with TRBD1. Germline trimming cut 4 bases from V and 8 bases from J; bases unmatched to any gene: 14. This CDR3 region has 17 residues. CDR1 and CDR2 from the germline V gene are MNHEY and SVGEGT. CDR3 nucleotides: TGTGCCAGCAGTTTCGCAGGAACAGGGGCCCAATATTCACCCCTCCACTTT. It specifies CASSFAGTGAQYSPLHF.

For the CDR3, the DNA is TGTGCCAGCAGGATAGAGACAGGTCACCACTCCTACACCTTC. This sequence encodes CASRIETGHHSYTF. This chain uses TRBV2 with TRBJ1-2, with D maybe TRBD1 (6 bases). V shed 6 bases and J shed 10 bases, with 21 bases lying between them. The CDR3 runs to 14 residues. The germline V gene encodes CDR1 SNHLY and CDR2 FYNNEI.

The genes are TRBV30 and TRBJ1-3; TRBD1 agrees at 7 bases. J gave up 2 bases and V 7 bases, and 2 bases lay outside the gene matches. In germline, CDR1 is GTSNPN, CDR2 SVGIG (reference sequence). The length of the CDR3 is 12 residues. This CDR3 is CASDRAGNTIYF. CDR3 bases: TGTGCCTCCGACAGGGCTGGAAACACCATATATTTT.

The chain carries TRBV6-5 and TRBJ2-7; a weak D match, TRBD2 (6 bases). The germline gives CDR1 MNHEY, CDR2 SVGAGI. The CDR3 totals 16 residues. The germline V and J ends were trimmed by 0 bases and 4 bases, with 16 bases remaining between them. The CDR3 DNA sequence: TGTGCCAGCAGTTACTCTGTGTCGGGACTGATATACGAGCAGTACTTC. It codes for CASSYSVSGLIYEQYF.

This chain uses TRBV7-9 with TRBJ2-7; D is unresolved. Per the germline V gene, CDR1 is SEHNR and CDR2 is FQNEAQ (reference sequence). The CDR3 spans 14 residues. The ends were cut back, 5 bases at V and 8 bases at J, with 19 bases in the middle. CDR3 nucleotides: TGTGCCAGCAGCCCTCAACCGGGTGGCGGTAAGCAGTACTTC. This encodes CASSPQPGGGKQYF. The whole variable domain, filled in from reference TRBV7-9 and TRBJ2-7, reads DTGVSQNPRHKITKRGQNVTFRCDPISEHNRLYWYRQTLGQGPEFLTYFQNEAQLEKSRLLSDRFSAERPKGSFSTLEIQRTEQGDSAMYLCASSPQPGGGKQYFGPGTRLTVT.

CDR3 loop: CASSEGTGDEQYF. CDR3 DNA sequence: TGTGCCAGCAGTGAAGGGACAGGGGACGAGCAGTACTTC. This sequence joins TRBV2 and TRBJ2-7; 9 bases match TRBD1. J was trimmed by 5 bases and V by 1 base; bases with no gene match: 0. CDR1 is SNHLY and CDR2 is FYNNEI in the germline V gene. This CDR3 is built from 13 residues.